What follows is one T cell receptor (beta chain) and its context. Its antigen is undetermined. Germline V CDR1 and CDR2: MDHEN, SYDVKM. The CDR3 length is 16 residues. V was cut by 1 base and J by 5 bases, with 15 bases left in between. Unique molecular identifiers had been added to the TCR beta cDNA libraries. Roughly 500,000 cDNA molecules came from around 0.96 to 9.9 million T cells. From the PCR reads, TCRdb called clonotypes with MiXCR, one entry per CDR3 protein. The repertoire holds some 450,000 distinct CDR3 sequences, with roughly 46% as singletons. The sample is drawn from a study of post-analysis software for immune sequencing data. The wider study: The disease courses covered relapsing-remitting, secondary progressive and progressive-relapsing multiple sclerosis.

The study's findings and limits: There were a few TRBV segments more frequent in patients than controls, and TRBV5-6, TRBV5-1 and TRBV20-1 were among them. People with multiple sclerosis had a significantly lower normalized Chao1 diversity than controls did.

The chain carries TRBV28 and TRBJ1-5; D unclear. The sequenced material came from blood. This sequence originates from a girl aged 5 to 17 with multiple sclerosis. In DNA form, the CDR3 reads TGTGCCAGCAGTTTATCGGGGTCCCGCATGCATCAGCCCCAGCATTTT. This encodes CASSLSGSRMHQPQHF.